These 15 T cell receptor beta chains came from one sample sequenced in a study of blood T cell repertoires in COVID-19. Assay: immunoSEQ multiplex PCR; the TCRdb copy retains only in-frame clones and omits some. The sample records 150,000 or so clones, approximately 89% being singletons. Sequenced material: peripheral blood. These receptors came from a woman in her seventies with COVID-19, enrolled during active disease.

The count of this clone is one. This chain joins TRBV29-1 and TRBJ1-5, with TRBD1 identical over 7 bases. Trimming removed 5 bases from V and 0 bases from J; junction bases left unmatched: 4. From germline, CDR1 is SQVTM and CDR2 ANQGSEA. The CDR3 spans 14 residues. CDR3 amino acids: CSVTGTDSNQPQHF. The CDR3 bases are TGCAGCGTTACCGGGACAGATAGCAATCAGCCCCAGCATTTT.

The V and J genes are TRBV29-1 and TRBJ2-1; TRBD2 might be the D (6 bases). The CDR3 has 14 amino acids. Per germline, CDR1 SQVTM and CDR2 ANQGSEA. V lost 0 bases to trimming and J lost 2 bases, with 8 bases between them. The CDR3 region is CSVEETGAYNEQFF. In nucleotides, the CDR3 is TGCAGCGTTGAAGAGACGGGGGCCTACAATGAGCAGTTCTTC.

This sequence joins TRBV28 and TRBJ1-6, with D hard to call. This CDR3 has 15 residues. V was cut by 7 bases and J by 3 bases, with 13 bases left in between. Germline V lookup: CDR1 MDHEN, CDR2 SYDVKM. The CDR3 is CASTPGSGYNSPLHF. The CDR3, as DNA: TGTGCCAGCACTCCGGGTTCGGGCTATAATTCACCCCTCCACTTT. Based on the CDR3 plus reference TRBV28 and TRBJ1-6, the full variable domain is DVKVTQSSRYLVKRTGEKVFLECVQDMDHENMFWYRQDPGLGLRLIYFSYDVKMKEKGDIPEGYSVSREKKERFSLILESASTNQTSMYLCASTPGSGYNSPLHFGNGTRLTVT.

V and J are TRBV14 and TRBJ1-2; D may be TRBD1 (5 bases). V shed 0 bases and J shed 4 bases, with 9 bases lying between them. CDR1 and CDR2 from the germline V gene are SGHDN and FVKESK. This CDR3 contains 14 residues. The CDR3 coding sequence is TGTGCCAGCAGCCAAGACCATGACAGCTATGGCTACACCTTC. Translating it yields CASSQDHDSYGYTF.

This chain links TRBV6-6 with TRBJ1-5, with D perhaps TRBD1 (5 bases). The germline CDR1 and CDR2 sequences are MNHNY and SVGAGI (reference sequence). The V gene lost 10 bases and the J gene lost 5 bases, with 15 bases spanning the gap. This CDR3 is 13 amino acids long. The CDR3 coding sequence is TGTGCCACAAATCGGGGGTCGGATCAGCCCCAGCATTTT. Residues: CATNRGSDQPQHF.

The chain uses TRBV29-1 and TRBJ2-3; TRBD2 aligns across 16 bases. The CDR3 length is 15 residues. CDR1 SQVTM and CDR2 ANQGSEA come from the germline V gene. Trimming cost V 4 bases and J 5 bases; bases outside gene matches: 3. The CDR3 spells CSVAGLAGGKDTQYF. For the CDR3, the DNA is TGCAGCGTTGCGGGACTAGCGGGGGGGAAAGATACGCAGTATTTT.

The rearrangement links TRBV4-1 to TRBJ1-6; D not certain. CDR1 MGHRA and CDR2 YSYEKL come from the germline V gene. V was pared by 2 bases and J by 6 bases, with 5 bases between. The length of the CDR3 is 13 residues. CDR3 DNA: TGCGCCAGCAGCCAAATACTTAATTCACCCCTCCACTTT. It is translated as CASSQILNSPLHF.

The CDR3 DNA is TGTGCCAGCAGCTTGTCCAGTGGCTATGAGCAGTTCTTC. As protein: CASSLSSGYEQFF. The rearrangement links TRBV5-4 to TRBJ2-1; no clear D. The CDR3 sequence is 13 residues long. CDR1 SGHNT and CDR2 YYREEE come from the germline V gene (reference sequence). Trimming took 1 base from V and 8 from J, leaving 10 bases between them.

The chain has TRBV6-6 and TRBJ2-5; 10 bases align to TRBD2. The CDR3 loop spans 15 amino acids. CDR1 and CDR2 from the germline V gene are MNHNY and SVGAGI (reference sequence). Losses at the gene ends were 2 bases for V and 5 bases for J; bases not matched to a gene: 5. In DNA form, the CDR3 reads TGTGCCAGCAGTTACCGACTAGCGGGTATTGAGACCCAGTACTTC. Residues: CASSYRLAGIETQYF.

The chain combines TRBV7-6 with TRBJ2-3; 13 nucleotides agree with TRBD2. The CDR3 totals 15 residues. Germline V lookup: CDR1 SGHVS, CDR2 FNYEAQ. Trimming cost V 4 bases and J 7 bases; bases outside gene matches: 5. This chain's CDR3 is CASSSLAGGPYTQYF. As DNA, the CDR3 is TGTGCCAGCAGCTCACTAGCGGGGGGGCCGTATACGCAGTATTTT.

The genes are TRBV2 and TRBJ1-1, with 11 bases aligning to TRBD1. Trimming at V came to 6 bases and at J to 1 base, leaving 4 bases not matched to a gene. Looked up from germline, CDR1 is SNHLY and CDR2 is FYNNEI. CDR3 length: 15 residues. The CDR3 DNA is TGTGCCAGCAGCGGACAGGGGGCCAGGAACACTGAAGCTTTCTTT. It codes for CASSGQGARNTEAFF.

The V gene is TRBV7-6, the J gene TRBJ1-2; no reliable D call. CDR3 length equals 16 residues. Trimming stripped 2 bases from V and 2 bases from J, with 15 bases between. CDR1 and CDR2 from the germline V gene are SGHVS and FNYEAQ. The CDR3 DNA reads TGTGCCAGCAGCTTAAGCCCTTCGGGGTCCAACTATGGCTACACCTTC. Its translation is CASSLSPSGSNYGYTF.

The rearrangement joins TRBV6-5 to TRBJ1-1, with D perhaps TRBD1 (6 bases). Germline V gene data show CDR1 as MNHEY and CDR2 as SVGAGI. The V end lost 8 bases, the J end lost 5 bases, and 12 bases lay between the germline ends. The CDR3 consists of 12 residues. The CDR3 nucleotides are TGTGCCAGCCTCCTAGGGGGTACTGAAGCTTTCTTT. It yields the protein CASLLGGTEAFF.

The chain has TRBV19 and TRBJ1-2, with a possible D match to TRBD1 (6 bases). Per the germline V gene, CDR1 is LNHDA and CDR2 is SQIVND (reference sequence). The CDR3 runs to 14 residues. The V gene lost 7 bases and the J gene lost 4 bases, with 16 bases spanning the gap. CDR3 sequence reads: CASTNRDYSYGYTF. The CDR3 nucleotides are TGTGCCAGTACCAACAGGGACTACTCCTATGGCTACACCTTC.

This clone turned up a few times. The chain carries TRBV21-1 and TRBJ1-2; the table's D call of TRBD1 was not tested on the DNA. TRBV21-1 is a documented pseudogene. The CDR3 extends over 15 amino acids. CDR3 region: CASSAFRGQRYGYTF. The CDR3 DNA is TGTGCCAGCAGCGCATTCAGGGGGCAGCGGTATGGCTACACCTTC.